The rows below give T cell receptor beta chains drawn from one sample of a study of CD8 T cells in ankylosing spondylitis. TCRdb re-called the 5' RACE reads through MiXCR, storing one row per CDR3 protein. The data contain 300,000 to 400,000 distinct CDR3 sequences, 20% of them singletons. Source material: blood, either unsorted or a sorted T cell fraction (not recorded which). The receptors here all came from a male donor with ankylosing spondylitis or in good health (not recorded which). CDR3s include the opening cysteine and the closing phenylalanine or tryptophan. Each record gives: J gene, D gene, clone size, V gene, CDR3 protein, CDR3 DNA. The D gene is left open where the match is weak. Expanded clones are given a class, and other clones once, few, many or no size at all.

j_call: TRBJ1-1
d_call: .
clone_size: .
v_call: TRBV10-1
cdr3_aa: CASSDGDETEAFF
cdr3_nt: TGCGCCAGCAGTGATGGGGACGAGACTGAAGCTTTCTTT

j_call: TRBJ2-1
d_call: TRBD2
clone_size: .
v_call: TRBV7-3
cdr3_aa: CASSSAGGPSYEQFF
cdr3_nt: TGTGCCAGCAGCTCAGCGGGGGGGCCGAGCTATGAGCAGTTCTTC

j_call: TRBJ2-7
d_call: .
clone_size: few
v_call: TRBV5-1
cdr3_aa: CASNGDSYEQYF
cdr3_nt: TGCGCCAGCAACGGGGACTCCTACGAGCAGTACTTC

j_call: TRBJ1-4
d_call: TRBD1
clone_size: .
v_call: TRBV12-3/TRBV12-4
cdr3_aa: CASHRGPNEKLFF
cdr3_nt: TGTGCCAGCCACAGGGGTCCGAATGAAAAACTGTTTTTT

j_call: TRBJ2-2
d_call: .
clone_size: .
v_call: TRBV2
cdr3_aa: CASSERRGDAGELFF
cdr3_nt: TGTGCCAGCAGTGAACGGCGGGGAGACGCCGGGGAGCTGTTTTTT

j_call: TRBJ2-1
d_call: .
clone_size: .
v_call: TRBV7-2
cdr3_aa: CASSLAEGRFNEQFF
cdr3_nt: TGTGCCAGCAGCTTAGCGGAGGGCAGGTTTAATGAGCAGTTCTTC

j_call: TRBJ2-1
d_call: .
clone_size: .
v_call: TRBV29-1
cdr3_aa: CSVVGSSYNEQFF
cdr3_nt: TGCAGCGTTGTAGGGAGCTCCTACAATGAGCAGTTCTTC

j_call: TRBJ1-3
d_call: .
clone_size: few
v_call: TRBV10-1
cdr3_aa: CASGGGNTIYF
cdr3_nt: TGCGCCAGTGGTGGAGGAAACACCATATATTTT

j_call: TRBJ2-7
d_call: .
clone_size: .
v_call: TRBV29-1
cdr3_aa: CSISGLSYEQYF
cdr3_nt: TGCAGCATCAGCGGGTTATCCTACGAGCAGTACTTC

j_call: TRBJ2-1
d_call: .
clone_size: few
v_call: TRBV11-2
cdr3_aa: CASCLPGVEQFF
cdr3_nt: TGTGCCAGCTGCTTACCGGGGGTTGAGCAGTTCTTC

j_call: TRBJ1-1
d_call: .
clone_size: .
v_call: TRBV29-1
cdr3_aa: CSVEEGRTEAFF
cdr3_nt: TGCAGCGTTGAGGAGGGTCGGACTGAAGCTTTCTTT

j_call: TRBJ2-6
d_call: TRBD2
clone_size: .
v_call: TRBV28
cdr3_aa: CASSSFGGDSRYSGANVLTF
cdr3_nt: TGTGCCAGCAGTTCTTTCGGGGGGGATTCCCGATACTCTGGGGCCAACGTCCTGACTTTC

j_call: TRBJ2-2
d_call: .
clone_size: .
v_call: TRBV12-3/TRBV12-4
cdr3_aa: CASSLVWTVRTGELFF
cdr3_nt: TGTGCCAGCAGTTTGGTTTGGACGGTGCGGACCGGGGAGCTGTTTTTT

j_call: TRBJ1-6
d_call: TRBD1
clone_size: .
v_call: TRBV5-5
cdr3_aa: CASREGASPLHF
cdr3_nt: TGTGCCAGCAGGGAGGGGGCTTCACCCCTCCACTTT

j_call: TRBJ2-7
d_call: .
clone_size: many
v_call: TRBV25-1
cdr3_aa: CASSEQGSYEQYF
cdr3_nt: TGTGCCAGCAGTGAGCAGGGTTCCTACGAGCAGTACTTC

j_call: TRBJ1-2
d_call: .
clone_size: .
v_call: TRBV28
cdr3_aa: CASSHKGFDGYTF
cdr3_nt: TGTGCCAGCAGTCACAAGGGGTTCGATGGCTACACCTTC

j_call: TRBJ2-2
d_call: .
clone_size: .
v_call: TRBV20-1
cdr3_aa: CCARAEGTHTGELFF
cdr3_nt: TGCTGTGCTAGAGCAGAGGGGACTCACACCGGGGAGCTGTTTTTT

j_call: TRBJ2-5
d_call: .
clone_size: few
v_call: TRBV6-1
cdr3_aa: CASSPRPGRIETQYF
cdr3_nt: TGTGCCAGCAGTCCACGACCGGGCCGAATAGAGACCCAGTACTTC

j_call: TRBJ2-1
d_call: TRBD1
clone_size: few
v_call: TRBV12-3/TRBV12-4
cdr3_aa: CASSLEGTEYNEQFF
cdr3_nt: TGTGCCAGCAGTTTAGAGGGGACAGAGTACAATGAGCAGTTCTTC

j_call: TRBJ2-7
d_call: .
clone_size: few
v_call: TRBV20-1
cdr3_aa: CSARDLGSVSYEQYF
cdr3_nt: TGCAGTGCTAGAGATCTGGGGTCGGTATCCTACGAGCAGTACTTC

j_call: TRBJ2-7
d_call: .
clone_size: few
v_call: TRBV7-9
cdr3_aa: CASSLDGDYEQYF
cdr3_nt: TGTGCCAGCAGCTTAGACGGGGACTACGAGCAGTACTTC

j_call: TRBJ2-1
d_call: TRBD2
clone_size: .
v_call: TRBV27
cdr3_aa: CASSFRGGDEQFF
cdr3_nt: TGTGCCAGCAGTTTCCGGGGGGGCGATGAGCAGTTCTTC

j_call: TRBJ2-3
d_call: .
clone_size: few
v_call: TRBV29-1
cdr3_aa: CSVDLSSTDTQYF
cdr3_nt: TGCAGCGTTGATTTGAGTAGCACAGATACGCAGTATTTT

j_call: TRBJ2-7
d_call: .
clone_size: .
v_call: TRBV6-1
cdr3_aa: CASRGDMSSYEQYF
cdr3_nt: TGTGCCAGCCGCGGGGACATGAGCTCCTACGAGCAGTACTTC

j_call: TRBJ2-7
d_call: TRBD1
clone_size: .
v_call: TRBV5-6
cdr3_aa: CASSYPDRVYEQYF
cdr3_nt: TGTGCCAGCAGCTATCCGGACAGGGTCTACGAGCAGTACTTC

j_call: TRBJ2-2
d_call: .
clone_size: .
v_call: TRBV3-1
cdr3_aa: CASSRETLGTGELFF
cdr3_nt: TGTGCCAGCAGCCGGGAGACCCTAGGGACCGGGGAGCTGTTTTTT

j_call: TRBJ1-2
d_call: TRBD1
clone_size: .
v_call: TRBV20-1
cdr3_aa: CSARNDRETKINYGYTF
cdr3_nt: TGCAGTGCTAGAAACGACAGGGAGACTAAAATTAACTATGGCTACACCTTC

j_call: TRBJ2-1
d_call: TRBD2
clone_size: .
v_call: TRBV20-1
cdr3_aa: CSAPMGRGSYNEQFF
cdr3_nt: TGCAGTGCCCCCATGGGGCGGGGGTCCTACAATGAGCAGTTCTTC

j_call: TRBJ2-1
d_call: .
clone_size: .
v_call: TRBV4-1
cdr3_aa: CASSQEGSAQSSYNEQFF
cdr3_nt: TGCGCCAGCAGCCAAGAAGGGAGCGCTCAAAGCTCCTACAATGAGCAGTTCTTC

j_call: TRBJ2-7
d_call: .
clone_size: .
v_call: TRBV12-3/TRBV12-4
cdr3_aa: CASSLPSAYEQYF
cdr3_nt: TGTGCCAGCAGTTTACCGTCCGCCTACGAGCAGTACTTC

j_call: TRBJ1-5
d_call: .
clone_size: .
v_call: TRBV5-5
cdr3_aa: CASSLAGNNQPQHF
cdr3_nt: TGTGCCAGCAGCTTGGCCGGCAACAATCAGCCCCAGCATTTT

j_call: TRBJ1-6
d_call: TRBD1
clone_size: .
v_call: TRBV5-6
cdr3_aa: CASSWAEQGYNSPLHF
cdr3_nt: TGTGCCAGCAGCTGGGCCGAACAGGGGTATAATTCACCCCTCCACTTT

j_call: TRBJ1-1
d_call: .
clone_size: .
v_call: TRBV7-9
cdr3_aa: CASSSYNTEAFF
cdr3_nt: TGTGCCAGCAGCTCATATAACACTGAAGCTTTCTTT

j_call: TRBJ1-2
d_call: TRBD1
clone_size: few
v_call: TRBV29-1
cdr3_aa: CSVDFLGQEIYGYTF
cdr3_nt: TGCAGCGTTGATTTCCTTGGACAGGAGATCTATGGCTACACCTTC

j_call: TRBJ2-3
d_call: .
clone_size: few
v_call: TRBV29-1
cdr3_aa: CSVVGRGDHADTQYF
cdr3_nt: TGCAGCGTTGTAGGCAGGGGGGACCACGCAGATACGCAGTATTTT

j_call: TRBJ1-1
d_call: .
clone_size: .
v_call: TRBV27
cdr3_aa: CASSLSGIRRMNTEAFF
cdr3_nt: TGTGCCAGCAGTTTATCAGGAATAAGGCGCATGAACACTGAAGCTTTCTTT

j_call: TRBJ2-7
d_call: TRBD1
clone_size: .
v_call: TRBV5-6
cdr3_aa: CASSADRDEQYF
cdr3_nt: TGTGCCAGCAGCGCTGACAGGGACGAGCAGTACTTC

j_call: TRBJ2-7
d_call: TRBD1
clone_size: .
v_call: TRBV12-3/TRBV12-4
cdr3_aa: CASIRTGPDYEQYF
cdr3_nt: TGTGCCAGCATTAGGACAGGCCCCGACTACGAGCAGTACTTC

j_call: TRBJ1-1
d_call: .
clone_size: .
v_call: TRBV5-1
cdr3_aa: CASSPTSHGTEAFF
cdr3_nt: TGCGCCAGCAGCCCTACCTCACATGGCACTGAAGCTTTCTTT

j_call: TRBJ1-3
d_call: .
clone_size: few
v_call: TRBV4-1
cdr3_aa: CASSPTAAAPGNTIYF
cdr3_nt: TGCGCCAGCAGCCCCACTGCGGCTGCACCGGGAAACACCATATATTTT

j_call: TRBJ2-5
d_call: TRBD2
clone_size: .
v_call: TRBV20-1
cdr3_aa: CSARDPSGGLETQYF
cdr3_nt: TGCAGTGCTAGAGATCCTAGCGGGGGATTAGAGACCCAGTACTTC

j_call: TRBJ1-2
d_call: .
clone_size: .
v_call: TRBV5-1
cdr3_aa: CASSLSAGDGYTF
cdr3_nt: TGCGCCAGCAGCTTGTCGGCAGGGGATGGCTACACCTTC

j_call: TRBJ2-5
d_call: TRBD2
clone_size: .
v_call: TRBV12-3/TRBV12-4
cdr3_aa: CASSLTSGAVSAQYF
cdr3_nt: TGTGCCAGCAGTTTAACTAGCGGGGCCGTTTCAGCCCAGTACTTC

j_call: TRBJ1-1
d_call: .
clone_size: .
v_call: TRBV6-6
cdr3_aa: CASSPLMDSEAFF
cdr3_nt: TGTGCCAGCAGCCCTCTCATGGACAGTGAAGCTTTCTTT

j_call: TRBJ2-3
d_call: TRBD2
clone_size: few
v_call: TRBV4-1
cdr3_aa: CASSQETSGVSMSDTQYF
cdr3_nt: TGCGCCAGCAGCCAAGAGACTAGCGGGGTCTCAATGTCAGATACGCAGTATTTT

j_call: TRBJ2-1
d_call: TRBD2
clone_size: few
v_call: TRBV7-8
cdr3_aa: CASSFNPPGLAFSGEQFF
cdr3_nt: TGTGCCAGCAGCTTCAATCCACCGGGACTAGCTTTCTCCGGTGAGCAGTTCTTC

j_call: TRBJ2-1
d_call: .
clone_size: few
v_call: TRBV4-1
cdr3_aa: CASSQVAGWQFF
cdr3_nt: TGCGCCAGCAGCCAAGTGGCAGGGTGGCAGTTCTTC

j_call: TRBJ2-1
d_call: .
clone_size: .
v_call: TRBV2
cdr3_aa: CASSEFPRVDDEQFF
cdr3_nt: TGTGCCAGCAGTGAATTCCCCAGGGTCGATGATGAGCAGTTCTTC